This T cell receptor (beta chain) was recorded in a study of Graves' ophthalmopathy and Graves' hyperthyroidism. On the study more broadly: Hyperthyroidism qualified as stable when ophthalmopathy did not develop within 18 months of follow-up. Overall study findings and caveats: Blood contained most expanded thyroid clonotypes exceeding 0.001 frequency.

Amplification from RNA transcripts yielded the TCR beta CDR3 regions. An opening RT-PCR round employed HTBI primers and preceded a second-round multiplex PCR. TCRdb itself ran the multiplex PCR reads through MiXCR, one entry per CDR3 protein. Among about 500,000 distinct CDR3 sequences, approximately 35% were seen once, and the ten largest hold around 4%. Only a few counts were recorded for this clonotype. Its target is not known. There are 13 residues in the CDR3. V dropped 3 bases and J dropped 4; count of bases not matched to a gene: 4. CDR1 is SQVTM and CDR2 is ANQGSEA in the germline V gene. Participants with hyperthyroidism, aged 18 to 65, were newly diagnosed with under 2 months' duration. Diagnostic conclusions were grounded in clinical symptoms, serum thyroxine, TRAb, thyroid ultrasound and orbital computed tomography.

Material for sequencing was peripheral blood or thyroid tissue (not recorded which). The receptor was derived from an adult man with Graves' hyperthyroidism. The rearrangement uses TRBV29-1 and TRBJ2-5; 8 bases match TRBD1. The CDR3 spells CSVDDRGLETQYF. In DNA, the CDR3 is TGCAGCGTTGACGACAGGGGTTTAGAGACCCAGTACTTC. Full variable domain (remainder filled in from reference TRBV29-1 and TRBJ2-5): SAVISQKPSRDICQRGTSLTIQCQVDSQVTMMFWYRQQPGQSLTLIATANQGSEATYESGFVIDKFPISRPNLTFSTLTVSNMSPEDSSIYLCSVDDRGLETQYFGPGTRLLVL.